The source of this TCR beta chain is a study of blood T cell repertoires in COVID-19. Across the whole study: T cells, B-cell-depleted T cells, or PBMCs provided the cDNA or gDNA that served as material.

This clone was found a few times. Per the original data handling: Amplification of reference gene primers was used by the study to estimate nucleated cell counts. Sequencing used immunoSEQ multiplex PCR; TCRdb keeps in-frame clones, though not all of them. V and J calls and clone size are as listed in that table; D and trimming were resolved from the DNA. The sample carries some 200,000 clones, approximately 90% recorded once. V lost 4 bases and J lost 8; bases outside the gene matches: 9. The CDR3 contains 15 residues. Germline V gene sequence: CDR1 MNHEY, CDR2 SMNVEV (reference sequence). This chain joins TRBV27 and TRBJ1-2; 11 bases match TRBD1. Sequencing was done on a sample of peripheral blood. The sequence was obtained from a man aged 50 to 59 with acute or convalescent COVID-19. CDR3 in amino acids: CASSSGQGADKGYTF. The CDR3, as DNA: TGTGCCAGCAGTTCCGGACAGGGGGCTGATAAAGGCTACACCTTC.